This T cell receptor (beta chain) comes out of a study of shared clonotypes between healthy human individuals. Background on the study: CD8 memory received one plate per donor, CD8 naive two, CD4 memory three and CD4 naive three. Study-level points and caveats: The researchers took only blood, and tissue repertoires probably look different.

Details on this clone: Antigen specificity is unknown.

Germline V lookup: CDR1 SGHAT, CDR2 FQNNGV. Trimming cost V 4 bases and J 0 bases, with 13 bases left between them. The length of the CDR3 is 17 residues. Measured with immunoSEQ multiplex PCR; TCRdb has only the in-frame clones, and not every one. Seen here are about 2.3 million clones, 85% to 95% observed once, and the top ten hold about 0.36%. Specimen: naive CD4+ T cells from PBMCs. The sample's subset: CD45RA+ positively selected. The origin of this receptor is a man aged 18 to 29 in good health. Some clones in this sample may be carry-over from other donors' samples. This rearrangement joins TRBV11-2 to TRBJ2-6; D is perhaps TRBD1 (6 bases). CDR3 residues: CASSSTGLGSGANVLTF. For the CDR3, the DNA is TGTGCCAGCAGCTCAACAGGGCTTGGCTCTGGGGCCAACGTCCTGACTTTC.